This T cell receptor beta chain comes out of a study of T-cell reconstitution after alpha-beta-depleted transplantation in children. Unique molecular identifiers were incorporated during preparation of the TCRbeta library. TCRdb analysed the PCR reads with MiXCR anew, one entry per CDR3 protein. The sample yields some 200,000 distinct CDR3 sequences, 13% to 15% seen once. This clonotype was seen repeatedly, ten times or more. Germline trimming cut 2 bases from V and 8 bases from J; bases unmatched to any gene: 5. Germline V gene lookup returns CDR1 DFQATT and CDR2 SNEGSKA (reference sequence). This CDR3 has 13 residues.

V gene TRBV20-1 combines with J gene TRBJ2-1; TRBD2 aligns across 8 bases. This sequence originates from a human donor who donated a stem cell graft to a child with acute lymphoblastic leukemia. The sample consisted of PBMCs from the stem cell graft donor, taken from the stem cell graft. The CDR3 region is CSARTSGDHEQFF. The CDR3 DNA reads TGCAGTGCTAGAACTAGCGGAGACCATGAGCAGTTCTTC.